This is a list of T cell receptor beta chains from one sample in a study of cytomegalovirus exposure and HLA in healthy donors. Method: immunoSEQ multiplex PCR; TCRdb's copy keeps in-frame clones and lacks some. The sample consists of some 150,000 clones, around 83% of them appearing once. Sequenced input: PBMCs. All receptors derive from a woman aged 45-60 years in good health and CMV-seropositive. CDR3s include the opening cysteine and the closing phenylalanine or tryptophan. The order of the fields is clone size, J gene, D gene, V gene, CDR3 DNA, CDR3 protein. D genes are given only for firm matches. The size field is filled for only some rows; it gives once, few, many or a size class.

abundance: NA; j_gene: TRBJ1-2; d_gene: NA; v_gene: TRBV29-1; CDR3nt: TGCAGCGTTTCAGTCGGGACGGGGGTAGGCTACACCTTC; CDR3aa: CSVSVGTGVGYTF
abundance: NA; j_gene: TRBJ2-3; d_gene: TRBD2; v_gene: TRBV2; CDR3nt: TGTGCCAGCAACCAACTAGCGAGGGTAGATACGCAGTATTTT; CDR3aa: CASNQLARVDTQYF
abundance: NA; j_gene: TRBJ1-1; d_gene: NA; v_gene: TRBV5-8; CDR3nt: TGTGCCAGCAGCTTGAGTCGGGTAGGTCCGAACACTGAAGCTTTCTTT; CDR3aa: CASSLSRVGPNTEAFF
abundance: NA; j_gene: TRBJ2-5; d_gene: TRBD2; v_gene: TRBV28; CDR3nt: TGTGCCAGCAGTACAGTACTAGCGGCGACACAAGAGACCCAGTACTTC; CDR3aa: CASSTVLAATQETQYF
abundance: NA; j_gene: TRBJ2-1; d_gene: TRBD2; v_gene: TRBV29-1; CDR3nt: TGCAGCGTTGTGACTAGCGGGGTATACAATGAGCAGTTCTTC; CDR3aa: CSVVTSGVYNEQFF
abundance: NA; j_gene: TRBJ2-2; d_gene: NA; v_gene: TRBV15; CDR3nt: TGTGCCACCAGCAGAGATAGCGCTAACACCGGGGAGCTGTTTTTT; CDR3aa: CATSRDSANTGELFF
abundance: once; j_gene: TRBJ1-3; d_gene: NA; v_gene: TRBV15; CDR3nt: TGTGCCACCAGCAGCGGGGCTGGAAACACCATATATTTT; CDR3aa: CATSSGAGNTIYF
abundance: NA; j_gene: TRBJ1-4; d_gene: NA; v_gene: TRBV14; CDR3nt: TGTGCCAGCAGCCCCGGTCCGTCCTCCTACAGGGTCGGGGTTAATGAAAAACTGTTTTTT; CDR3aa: CASSPGPSSYRVGVNEKLFF
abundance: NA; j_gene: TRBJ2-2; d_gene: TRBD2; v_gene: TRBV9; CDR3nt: TGTGCCAGCAGCGGCGGGGTAGCGGGAAACACCGGGGAGCTGTTTTTT; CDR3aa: CASSGGVAGNTGELFF
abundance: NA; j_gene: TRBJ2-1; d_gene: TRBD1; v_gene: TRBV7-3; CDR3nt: TGTGCCAGCAGCCCGTTCGACTCAACAGGGGACAATGAGCAGTTCTTC; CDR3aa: CASSPFDSTGDNEQFF
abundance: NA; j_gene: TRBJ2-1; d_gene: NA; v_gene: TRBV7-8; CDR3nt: TGTGCCAGCAGCTTAGGGTCTACGCCCTACAATGAGCAGTTCTTC; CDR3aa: CASSLGSTPYNEQFF
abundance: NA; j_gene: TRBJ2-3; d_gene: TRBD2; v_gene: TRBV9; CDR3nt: TGTGCCAGCAGCGCCGCGGGGGGTGATACGCAGTATTTT; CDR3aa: CASSAAGGDTQYF
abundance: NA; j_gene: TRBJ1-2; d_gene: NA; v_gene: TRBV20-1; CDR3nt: TGCAGTGCTCCCGGTCCCTATGGCTACACCTTC; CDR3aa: CSAPGPYGYTF
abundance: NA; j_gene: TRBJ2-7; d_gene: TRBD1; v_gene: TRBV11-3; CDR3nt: TGTGCCAGCAGCCCCGGGACAGGGGACTACGAGCAGTACTTC; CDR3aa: CASSPGTGDYEQYF
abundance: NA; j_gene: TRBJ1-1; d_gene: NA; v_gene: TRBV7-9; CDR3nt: TGTGCCAGCGAAGAGGGTCTAGGCACTGAAGCTTTCTTT; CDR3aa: CASEEGLGTEAFF
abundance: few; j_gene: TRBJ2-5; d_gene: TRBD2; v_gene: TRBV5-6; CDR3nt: TGTGCCAGCAGCGGTGGGGGGGTAGGGGAGACCCAGTACTTC; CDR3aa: CASSGGGVGETQYF
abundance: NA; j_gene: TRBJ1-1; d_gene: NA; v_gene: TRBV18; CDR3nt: TGTGCCAGCTCACCGGCCCAAGGGGACACTGAAGCTTTCTTT; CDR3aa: CASSPAQGDTEAFF
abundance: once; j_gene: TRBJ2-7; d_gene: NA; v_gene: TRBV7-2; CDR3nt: TGTGCCAGCAGCTTAGGAGTTGGCTTGGGCCGCGACGAGCAGTACTTC; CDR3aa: CASSLGVGLGRDEQYF
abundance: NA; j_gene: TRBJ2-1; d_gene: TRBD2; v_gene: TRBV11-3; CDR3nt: TGTGCCAGCAGCTTAGGGGGGCTAGCGGGGTACAATGAGCAGTTCTTC; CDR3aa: CASSLGGLAGYNEQFF
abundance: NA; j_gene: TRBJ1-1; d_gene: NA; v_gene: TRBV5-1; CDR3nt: TGCGCCAGCAGCTCGGGGAGTGGGGGGTCAGGAACGGCTTTCTTT; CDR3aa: CASSSGSGGSGTAFF
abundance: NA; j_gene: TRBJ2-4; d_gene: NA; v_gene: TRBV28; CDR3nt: TGTGCCAGCAGTTGGGAGGCCCCGAACATTCAGTACTTC; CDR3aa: CASSWEAPNIQYF
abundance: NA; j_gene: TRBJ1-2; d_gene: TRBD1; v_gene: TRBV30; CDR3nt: TGTGCCCTCGCAAGGTATCAGGGGGCTTATGGCTACACCTTC; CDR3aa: CALARYQGAYGYTF
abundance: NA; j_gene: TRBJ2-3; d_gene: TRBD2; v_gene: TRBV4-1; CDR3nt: TGCGCCAGCAGCCAAGATTGGGGACTAGCGGGACACACAGATACGCAGTATTTT; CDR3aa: CASSQDWGLAGHTDTQYF
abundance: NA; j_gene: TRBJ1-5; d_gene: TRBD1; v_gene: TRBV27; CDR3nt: TGTGCCAGCAGTTTGGGGCCCTCCCGGGGCAGGGGGCCTTTGAATCAGCCCCAGCATTTT; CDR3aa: CASSLGPSRGRGPLNQPQHF
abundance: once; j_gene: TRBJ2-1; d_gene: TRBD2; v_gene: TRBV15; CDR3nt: TGTGCCACCAGGGGGCCGACTAGCGGGAGGGCCTTGGATGAGCAGTTCTTC; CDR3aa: CATRGPTSGRALDEQFF
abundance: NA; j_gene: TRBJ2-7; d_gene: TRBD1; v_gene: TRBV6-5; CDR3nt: TGTGCCAGCAGGCTCTCCGGGACAGATGGCTACGAGCAGTACTTC; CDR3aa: CASRLSGTDGYEQYF
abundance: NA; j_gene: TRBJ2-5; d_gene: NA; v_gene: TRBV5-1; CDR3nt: TGCGCCAGCAGCTTGTTGACACGGGGAGAGACCCAGTACTTC; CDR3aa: CASSLLTRGETQYF
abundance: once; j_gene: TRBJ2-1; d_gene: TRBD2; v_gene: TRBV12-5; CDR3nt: TGTGCTAGTGGTTTGACCGTGACTAGCGGGGGGCCTTACAATGAGCAGTTCTTC; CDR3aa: CASGLTVTSGGPYNEQFF
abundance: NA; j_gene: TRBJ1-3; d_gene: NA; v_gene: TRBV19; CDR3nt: TGTGCCAGTAGCGAATATACAGTCGCTGGAAACACCATATATTTT; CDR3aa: CASSEYTVAGNTIYF
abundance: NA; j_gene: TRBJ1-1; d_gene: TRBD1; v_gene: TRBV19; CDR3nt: TGTGCCAGTAGTGCCACCGGGACAGGGAAGACTGAAGCTTTCTTT; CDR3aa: CASSATGTGKTEAFF
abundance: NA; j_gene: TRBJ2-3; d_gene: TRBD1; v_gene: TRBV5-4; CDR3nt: TGTGCCAGCAGCTGGGACAGGGAAGGATATACGCAGTATTTT; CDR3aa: CASSWDREGYTQYF
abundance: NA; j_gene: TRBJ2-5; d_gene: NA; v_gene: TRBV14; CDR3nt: TGTGCCAGCAGCCCTCTTGGACCTTCGAGGGCGGCCCAGTACTTC; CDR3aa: CASSPLGPSRAAQYF
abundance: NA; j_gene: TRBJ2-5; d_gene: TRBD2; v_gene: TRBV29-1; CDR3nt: TGCAGCGTTGAGGGGACTAGCGGGGGATTGGAGACCCAGTACTTC; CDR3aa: CSVEGTSGGLETQYF
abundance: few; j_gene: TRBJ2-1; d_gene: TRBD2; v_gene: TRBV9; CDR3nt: TGTGCCAGCAGCGTAGATAAGCGGGGGCCCCCGGGTGAGCAGTTCTTC; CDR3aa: CASSVDKRGPPGEQFF
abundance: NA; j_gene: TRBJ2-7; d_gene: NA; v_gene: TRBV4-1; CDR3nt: TGCGCCAGCAGCCAAGGGGGCAGGGTCGACGAGCAGTACTTC; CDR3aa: CASSQGGRVDEQYF
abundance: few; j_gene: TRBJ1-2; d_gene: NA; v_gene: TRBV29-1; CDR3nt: TGCAGCGTTGAAGGTGAACATCAGGGAAACTATGGCTACACCTTC; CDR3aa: CSVEGEHQGNYGYTF
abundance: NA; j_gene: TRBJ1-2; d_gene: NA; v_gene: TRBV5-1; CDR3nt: TGCGCCAGCAGCTCCCCCTCGGGAGGAGGGTGGGATGGCTACACCTTC; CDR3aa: CASSSPSGGGWDGYTF
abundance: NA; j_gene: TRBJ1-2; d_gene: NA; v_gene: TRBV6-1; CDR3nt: TGTGCCAGCAGTGAAATGGCTTACAGGGAGACCTATGGCTACACCTTC; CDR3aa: CASSEMAYRETYGYTF
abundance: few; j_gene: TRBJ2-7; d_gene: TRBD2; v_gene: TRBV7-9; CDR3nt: TGTGCCAGCAGCTCTCCCCCGGAGCGGGGGGATCACGAGCAGTACTTC; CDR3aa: CASSSPPERGDHEQYF
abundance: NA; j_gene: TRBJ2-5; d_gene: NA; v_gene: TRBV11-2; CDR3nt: TGTGCCAGCAGCGCCGGGACAACGCGAGAGACCCAGTACTTC; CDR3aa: CASSAGTTRETQYF
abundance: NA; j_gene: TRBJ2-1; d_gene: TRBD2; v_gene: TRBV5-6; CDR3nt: TGTGCCAGCAGCGTGGGACTAGCGGGGGGCGATGAGCAGTTCTTC; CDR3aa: CASSVGLAGGDEQFF
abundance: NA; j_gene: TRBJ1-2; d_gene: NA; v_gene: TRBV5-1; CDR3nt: TGCGCCAGCAGCTTGGAGCCTAGAGGCTATGGCTACACCTTC; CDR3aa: CASSLEPRGYGYTF
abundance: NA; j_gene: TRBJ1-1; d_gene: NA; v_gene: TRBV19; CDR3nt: TGTGCCAGTAGTCCCCGAGATAGCACTGAAGCTTTCTTT; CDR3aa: CASSPRDSTEAFF
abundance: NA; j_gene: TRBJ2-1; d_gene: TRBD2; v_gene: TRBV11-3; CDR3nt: TGTGCCAGCAGCTTACAAGCGGGAGAGGGTAATGAGCAGTTCTTC; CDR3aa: CASSLQAGEGNEQFF
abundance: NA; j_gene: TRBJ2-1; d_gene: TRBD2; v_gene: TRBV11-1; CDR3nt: TGTGCCAGCAGCTCCCAAGCGGGGGGATACAATGAGCAGTTCTTC; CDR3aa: CASSSQAGGYNEQFF
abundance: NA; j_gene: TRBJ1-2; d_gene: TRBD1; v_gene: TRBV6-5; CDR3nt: TGTGCCAGCAGGCGGGACAGGAACTATGGCTACACCTTC; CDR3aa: CASRRDRNYGYTF
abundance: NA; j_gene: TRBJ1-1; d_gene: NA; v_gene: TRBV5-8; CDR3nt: TGTGCCAGCAGCTTAGGCGGGGGCTGGCGAACTGAAGCTTTCTTT; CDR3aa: CASSLGGGWRTEAFF
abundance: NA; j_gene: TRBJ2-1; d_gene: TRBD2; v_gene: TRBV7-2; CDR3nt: TGTGCCAGCAGCCCAAGGACTAGCGGGAGTTACTATGAGCAGTTCTTC; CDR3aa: CASSPRTSGSYYEQFF
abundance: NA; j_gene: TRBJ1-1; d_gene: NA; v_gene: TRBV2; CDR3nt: TGTGCCAGCAGTGAAAACAGGAACACTGAAGCTTTCTTT; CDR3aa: CASSENRNTEAFF
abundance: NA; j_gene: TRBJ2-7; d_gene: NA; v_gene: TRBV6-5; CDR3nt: TGTGCCAGCAGTTACGGGGCGCTTCTACCCTACGAGCAGTACTTC; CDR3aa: CASSYGALLPYEQYF